These 24 T cell receptor beta chains share one sample of origin, sequenced in a study of cytomegalovirus exposure and HLA in healthy donors. In the PCR, 60 Vbeta and 13 Jbeta primers were used. TCRdb's copy holds only in-frame clones and misses some; the assay was immunoSEQ multiplex PCR. The repertoire holds about 90,000 clones, more than 55% seen once, with approximately 21% in the top ten. The sample comprised PBMCs. The receptors were sampled from a woman aged 50 to 65 in good health and CMV-seropositive.

The chain carries TRBV28 and TRBJ1-2; 12 bases are shared with TRBD1. The CDR3 spans 13 residues. V lost 6 bases and J lost 7; bases outside the gene matches: 3. Germline-derived CDR1 and CDR2 are MDHEN and SYDVKM. Here the CDR3 reads CASRGQGAPGYTF. The CDR3 DNA reads TGTGCCAGCAGGGGACAGGGGGCGCCTGGCTACACCTTC.

This clone was counted a few times. The chain recombines TRBV5-4 with TRBJ2-1, with D maybe TRBD2 (8 bases). There are 16 residues in the CDR3. V lost 7 bases, J lost 6 bases, and 23 bases lay in between. From germline, CDR1 is SGHNT and CDR2 YYREEE (reference sequence). CDR3 sequence: CASRGGFDRDPNEQFF. CDR3 sequence (DNA): TGTGCCAGCCGCGGGGGGTTCGACAGGGATCCCAATGAGCAGTTCTTC.

V usage is TRBV28 and J usage is TRBJ1-1; D gene ambiguous. The CDR3 loop spans 14 amino acids. Germline V gives CDR1 MDHEN, CDR2 SYDVKM. The germline V and J ends were trimmed by 6 bases and 1 base, with 12 bases remaining between them. The CDR3, as DNA: TGTGCCAGCAGCGAATGGGGAGGGAACACTGAAGCTTTCTTT. It encodes CASSEWGGNTEAFF.

The V and J genes are TRBV11-2 and TRBJ2-3; D perhaps matches TRBD2 (7 bases). The CDR3 loop spans 16 amino acids. Germline assignment: CDR1 SGHAT and CDR2 FQNNGV. The ends were cut back, 5 bases at V and 3 bases at J, with 18 bases in the middle. The CDR3 coding sequence is TGTGCCAGCAGCCTCCCTGGGGGGGGGCCAACAGATACGCAGTATTTT. Translating it yields CASSLPGGGPTDTQYF.

This clone was detected a few times. The rearrangement joins TRBV28 to TRBJ1-6; tentative D call: TRBD1 (6 bases). V was clipped by 5 bases and J by 3 bases, with 26 bases between them. This CDR3 spans 20 amino acids. The germline V gene encodes CDR1 MDHEN and CDR2 SYDVKM. In nucleotides, the CDR3 is TGTGCCAGCAGTCCTCTCTCCCCGCTCTCCGGACAGTACTATAATTCACCCCTCCACTTT. It is translated as CASSPLSPLSGQYYNSPLHF.

The V gene is TRBV28, the J gene TRBJ1-2; TRBD1 matches 10 bases. After removal of 2 bases from V and 7 bases from J, the junction contained 1 base not matched to a gene. Germline-derived CDR1 and CDR2 are MDHEN and SYDVKM. The CDR3 has 13 residues. In DNA, the CDR3 is TGTGCCAGCAGTTTAGGGACAGGGGTTGGCTACACCTTC. Protein sequence: CASSLGTGVGYTF.

V gene TRBV28 combines with J gene TRBJ1-5; D remains unclear. Germline CDR1 is MDHEN and CDR2 is SYDVKM. The CDR3 is 15 amino acids. The V end lost 6 bases, the J end lost 4 bases, and 16 bases lay between the germline ends. This chain's CDR3 is CASSSNPRANQPQHF. The CDR3 DNA is TGTGCCAGCAGCTCCAATCCAAGAGCTAATCAGCCCCAGCATTTT.

The gene calls are TRBV5-6 and TRBJ2-7; a possible D gene is TRBD2 (5 bases). This CDR3 comprises 15 residues. V was cut by 0 bases and J by 3 bases, with 13 bases left in between. In germline, CDR1 is SGHDT, CDR2 YYEEEE. The CDR3 loop is CASSLAGGSNYEQYF. The CDR3 bases are TGTGCCAGCAGCTTGGCGGGCGGGTCAAACTACGAGCAGTACTTC.

The chain combines TRBV2 with TRBJ2-5; possibly TRBD1 for D (6 bases). The germline V gene has CDR1 SNHLY and CDR2 FYNNEI. V lost 4 bases to trimming and J lost 2 bases, with 14 bases between them. This CDR3 has 15 amino acids. In nucleotides, the CDR3 is TGTGCCAGCAGTGGCACAGGGAGCTCTCAAGAGACCCAGTACTTC. Amino acid sequence: CASSGTGSSQETQYF.

V gene TRBV9 combines with J gene TRBJ1-6; D not resolved. The CDR3 spans 15 residues. V was cut by 7 bases and J by 7 bases, with 18 bases left in between. Germline V gives CDR1 SGDLS, CDR2 YYNGEE. The CDR3 reads CASQASAGLNSPLHF. CDR3 sequence (DNA): TGTGCCAGCCAGGCCTCGGCGGGGTTGAATTCACCCCTCCACTTT.

The chain is built from TRBV27 and TRBJ2-5; D call uncertain. The assigned J gene may be wrong: the sequence end matches TRBJ2-7 better. The CDR3 length is 14 residues. The V gene's germline CDR1 is MNHEY and CDR2 SMNVEV (reference sequence). In nucleotides, the CDR3 is TGTGCCAGCAGCCTTCAGTGGCGGCTCTACGAGCAGTACTTC. Translation: CASSLQWRLYEQYF.

V and J are TRBV28 and TRBJ1-5; weak D call: TRBD1 (5 bases). Trimming took 6 bases from V and 6 from J, leaving 12 bases between them. CDR3 length: 13 amino acids. Germline CDR1 MDHEN, CDR2 SYDVKM. The chain's CDR3 is CASRGPLSQPQHF. DNA of the CDR3: TGTGCCAGCAGGGGGCCCTTAAGTCAGCCCCAGCATTTT. Variable domain in full (rest from reference TRBV28 and TRBJ1-5): DVKVTQSSRYLVKRTGEKVFLECVQDMDHENMFWYRQDPGLGLRLIYFSYDVKMKEKGDIPEGYSVSREKKERFSLILESASTNQTSMYLCASRGPLSQPQHFGDGTRLSIL.

The chain uses TRBV9 and TRBJ2-1; 7 positions match TRBD2. There are 14 residues in the CDR3. V shed 0 bases and J 4 bases; nucleotides not matched to a gene: 1. Germline assignment: CDR1 SGDLS and CDR2 YYNGEE. CDR3 loop: CASSVGGGYNEQFF. The CDR3 DNA follows: TGTGCCAGCAGCGTAGGGGGGGGGTACAATGAGCAGTTCTTC.

V usage is TRBV11-1 and J usage is TRBJ2-1, with 7 bases identical to TRBD2. This CDR3 has 17 amino acids. The trim removed 2 bases at V and 7 bases at J, leaving 14 bases unmatched. In germline, CDR1 is SGHAT, CDR2 FQDESV (reference sequence). Here the CDR3 reads CASSLPSGVKNSNEQFF. DNA for the CDR3: TGTGCCAGCAGCTTACCGAGCGGGGTAAAGAACAGTAATGAGCAGTTCTTC. The full variable domain, rest sourced from reference TRBV11-1 and TRBJ2-1, is EAEVAQSPRYKITEKSQAVAFWCDPISGHATLYWYRQILGQGPELLVQFQDESVVDDSQLPKDRFSAERLKGVDSTLKIQPAELGDSAMYLCASSLPSGVKNSNEQFFGPGTRLTVL.

The rearrangement uses TRBV4-1 and TRBJ2-1, with D possibly being TRBD1 (5 bases). Trimming stripped 0 bases from V and 7 bases from J, with 16 bases between. This CDR3 comprises 16 residues. Germline values: CDR1 MGHRA, CDR2 YSYEKL. CDR3 amino acids: CASSQDRGIRVNEQFF. The CDR3 region has the DNA TGCGCCAGCAGCCAAGATAGGGGCATCAGGGTGAATGAGCAGTTCTTC.

CDR3 in amino acids: CASRNEGEGYGYTF. The CDR3 DNA reads as TGTGCCAGCCGGAATGAGGGGGAGGGATATGGCTACACCTTC. The J gene is TRBJ1-2, the V gene TRBV27; a possible D gene is TRBD1 (6 bases). V gave up 8 bases and J gave up 5 bases, with 18 bases separating them. Germline V gene data show CDR1 as MNHEY and CDR2 as SMNVEV (reference sequence). The CDR3 is 14 residues long.

The chain links TRBV19 to TRBJ1-5, with 7 positions matching TRBD1. This CDR3 has 14 amino acids. The V and J ends lost 6 bases and 6 bases, in that order; junction bases with no gene match: 8. Germline V CDR1 and CDR2: LNHDA, SQIVND (reference sequence). The CDR3 sequence is CASSPGQASQPQHF. The CDR3 DNA reads as TGTGCCAGTAGCCCCGGACAGGCGAGTCAGCCCCAGCATTTT. Complete variable domain (other parts from reference TRBV19 and TRBJ1-5): DGGITQSPKYLFRKEGQNVTLSCEQNLNHDAMYWYRQDPGQGLRLIYYSQIVNDFQKGDIAEGYSVSREKKESFPLTVTSAQKNPTAFYLCASSPGQASQPQHFGDGTRLSIL.

This clone came up a few times. The V and J genes are TRBV9 and TRBJ1-4; 7 nucleotides agree with TRBD1. With 0 bases clipped from V and 4 bases from J, the junction kept 3 bases outside the gene matches. CDR3 length equals 15 residues. Per the germline V gene, CDR1 is SGDLS and CDR2 is YYNGEE. CDR3 DNA: TGTGCCAGCAGCGTAGGGGGACAGCTTAATGAAAAACTGTTTTTT. This encodes CASSVGGQLNEKLFF.

This chain links TRBV4-2 with TRBJ2-1, with TRBD2 matching over 8 bases. With 0 bases clipped from V and 2 bases from J, the junction kept 6 bases outside the gene matches. Looked up from germline, CDR1 is LGHNA and CDR2 is YNFKEQ. The CDR3 is made up of 17 amino acids. The CDR3 sequence: CASSQDYAGGAYNEQFF. CDR3 nucleotide sequence: TGTGCCAGCAGCCAAGATTATGCCGGGGGGGCCTACAATGAGCAGTTCTTC.

The chain joins TRBV5-4 to TRBJ2-7; 7 positions match TRBD1. CDR1 and CDR2 (germline): SGHNT, YYREEE (reference sequence). Germline trimming cut 4 bases from V and 0 bases from J; bases unmatched to any gene: 16. The CDR3 has 18 amino acids. CDR3 sequence (DNA): TGTGCCAGCAGCCCAACATTGACCGGGACAGCATTCTCCTACGAGCAGTACTTC. It specifies CASSPTLTGTAFSYEQYF. Complete variable domain (other parts from reference TRBV5-4 and TRBJ2-7): ETGVTQSPTHLIKTRGQQVTLRCSSQSGHNTVSWYQQALGQGPQFIFQYYREEENGRGNFPPRFSGLQFPNYSSELNVNALELDDSALYLCASSPTLTGTAFSYEQYFGPGTRLTVT.

V is TRBV30 and J is TRBJ1-2; weak D call: TRBD1 (5 bases). The ends were cut back, 2 bases at V and 4 bases at J, with 14 bases in the middle. The CDR3 has 14 residues. Germline V lookup: CDR1 GTSNPN, CDR2 SVGIG (reference sequence). This chain's CDR3 is CAWSPQEEGYGYTF. The CDR3 DNA reads as TGTGCCTGGAGTCCACAGGAGGAGGGCTATGGCTACACCTTC.

Written as DNA, the CDR3 is TGTGCCAGCAGGAACACAGGGTACAACACTGAAGCTTTCTTT. Protein product: CASRNTGYNTEAFF. The chain couples TRBV28 to TRBJ1-1; D might be TRBD1 (6 bases). This CDR3 region has 14 residues. Germline assignment: CDR1 MDHEN and CDR2 SYDVKM. Trimming shortened V by 6 bases and J by 2 bases, and 13 bases separated the two germline ends.

This clone occurred a few times. V and J are TRBV6-6 and TRBJ1-3; the match to TRBD1 covers 8 bases. Trimming took 6 bases from V and 5 from J; bases not matched to a gene: 9. CDR1 and CDR2 from the germline V gene are MNHNY and SVGAGI (reference sequence). The CDR3 sequence is 15 residues long. The CDR3 DNA sequence: TGTGCCAGCAGGGACGGACAGGGCTCGCGAAACACCATATATTTT. This sequence encodes CASRDGQGSRNTIYF.

This clone was found a few times. The chain employs TRBV14 and TRBJ1-2; D is unclear. The CDR3 extends over 12 amino acids. The germline gives CDR1 SGHDN, CDR2 FVKESK. V lost 4 bases and J 3 bases, leaving 6 bases between the germline ends. The CDR3 nucleotides are TGTGCCAGCAGCCCCCGGGACTATGGCTACACCTTC. Encoded protein: CASSPRDYGYTF.